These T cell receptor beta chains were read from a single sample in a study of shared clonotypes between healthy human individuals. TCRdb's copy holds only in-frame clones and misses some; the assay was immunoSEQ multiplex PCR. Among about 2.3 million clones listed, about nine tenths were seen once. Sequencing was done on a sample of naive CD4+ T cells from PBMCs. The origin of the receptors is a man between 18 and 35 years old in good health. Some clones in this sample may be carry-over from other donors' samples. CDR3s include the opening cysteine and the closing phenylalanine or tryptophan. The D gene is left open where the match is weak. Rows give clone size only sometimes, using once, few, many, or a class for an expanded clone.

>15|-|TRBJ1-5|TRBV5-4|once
TGTGCCAGCAGTCTCACACCTGGGAACAATCAGCCCCAGCATTTT
CASSLTPGNNQPQHF
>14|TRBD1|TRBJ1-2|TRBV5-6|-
TGTGCCAGCAGCTCAGACAGGGGCGACTATGGCTACACCTTC
CASSSDRGDYGYTF
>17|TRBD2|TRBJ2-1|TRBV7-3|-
TGTGCCAGCAGCGCGCCCCTAGCGGGAGGTGCCTACAATGAGCAGTTCTTC
CASSAPLAGGAYNEQFF
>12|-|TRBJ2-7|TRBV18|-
TGTGCCAGCTCACCAGGGACACTCGAGCAGTACTTC
CASSPGTLEQYF
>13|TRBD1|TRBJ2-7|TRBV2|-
TGTGCCAGCAGTGGCCAACAGGGGGGCGAGCAGTACTTC
CASSGQQGGEQYF
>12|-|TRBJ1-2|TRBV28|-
TGTGCCAGCAGGCGGACAAGTTATGGCTACACCTTC
CASRRTSYGYTF
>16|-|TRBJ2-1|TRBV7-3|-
TGTGCCAGCAGCTTAATCGGCGGGGCTTCCTACAATGAGCAGTTCTTC
CASSLIGGASYNEQFF
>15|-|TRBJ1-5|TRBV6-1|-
TGTGCCAGCAGAAGTGAACCCGCCTTTCCACAGCCCCAGCATTTT
CASRSEPAFPQPQHF
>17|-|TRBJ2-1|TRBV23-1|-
TGCGCCAGCAGTCAAGAGGGGATGGCGGGCCCTTGGAATGAGCAGTTCTTC
CASSQEGMAGPWNEQFF
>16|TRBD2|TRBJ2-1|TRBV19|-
TGTGCCAGTAGTATCCGGACTAGCGGGAGCTACAATGAGCAGTTCTTC
CASSIRTSGSYNEQFF
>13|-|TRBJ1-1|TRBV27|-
TGTGCCAGCAGCGGACAGCGAGGTCTTACAGCTTTCTTT
CASSGQRGLTAFF
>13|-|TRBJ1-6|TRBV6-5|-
TGTGCCAGCAGTTACTCGAAACGTTCACCCCTCCACTTT
CASSYSKRSPLHF
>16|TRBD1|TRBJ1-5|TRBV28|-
TGTGCCAGCAGCGAAAACACAGGGGAGAGCAATCAGCCCCAGCATTTT
CASSENTGESNQPQHF
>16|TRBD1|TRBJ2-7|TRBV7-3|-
TGTGCCAGCAGCCCCAGTCCGACAGGGGGCTCCTACGAGCAGTACTTC
CASSPSPTGGSYEQYF
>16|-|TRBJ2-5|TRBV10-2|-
TGCGCCAGCAGGGATCCCTTGACAGGGAGGCACGAGACCCAGTACTTC
CASRDPLTGRHETQYF
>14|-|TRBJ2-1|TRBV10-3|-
TGTGCCATGAGGAGCCCCGGGAAGGGGGATGAGCAGTTCTTC
CAMRSPGKGDEQFF
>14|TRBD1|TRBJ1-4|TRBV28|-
TGTGCCAGCAGGACAGGGGTGGGCGGTGAAAAACTGTTTTTT
CASRTGVGGEKLFF
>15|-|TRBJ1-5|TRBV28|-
TGTGCCAGCACCCCGGGGGGCAGGGATGGGCAGCCCCAGCATTTT
CASTPGGRDGQPQHF
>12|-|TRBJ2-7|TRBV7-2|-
TGTGCCAGCAGCTCTACCCCGAACGAGCAGTACTTC
CASSSTPNEQYF
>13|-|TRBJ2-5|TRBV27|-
TGTGCCAGCAGTCAGAGACAGTGGGAGACCCAGTACTTC
CASSQRQWETQYF
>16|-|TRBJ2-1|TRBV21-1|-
TGTGCCAGCAGCAAACAGGTTAGCGGGAGAAGCAATGAGCAGTTCTTC
CASSKQVSGRSNEQFF
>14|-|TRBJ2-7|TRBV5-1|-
TGCGCCAGCAGCTTGGGCAGGGTAACCTACGAGCAGTACTTC
CASSLGRVTYEQYF
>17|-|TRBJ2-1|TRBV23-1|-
TGCGCCAGCAGTCAATCGAGGGCCAGATCCTCCTACAATGAGCAGTTCTTC
CASSQSRARSSYNEQFF
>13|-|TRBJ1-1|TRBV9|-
TGTGCCAGCAGCGACCGGATGAACACTGAAGCTTTCTTT
CASSDRMNTEAFF
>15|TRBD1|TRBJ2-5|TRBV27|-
TGTGCCAGCAGTCCCCGACAGGGGGCTTTGGGGACCCAGTACTTC
CASSPRQGALGTQYF
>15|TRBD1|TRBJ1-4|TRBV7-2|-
TGTGCCAGCAGCGGAAAGGGACAGCCTAATGAAAAACTGTTTTTT
CASSGKGQPNEKLFF
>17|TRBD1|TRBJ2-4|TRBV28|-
TGTGCCAGCAGTACCCCGGGACAGGGTATAGCCAAAAACATTCAGTACTTC
CASSTPGQGIAKNIQYF
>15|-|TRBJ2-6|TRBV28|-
TGTGCCAGCAGTTTAAGTCGTTTAGGGGCCAACGTCCTGACTTTC
CASSLSRLGANVLTF
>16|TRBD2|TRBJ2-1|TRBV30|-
TGTGCCTGGAGTGTTCTAGCGGGAGGGCCAGTCGACGAGCAGTTCTTC
CAWSVLAGGPVDEQFF
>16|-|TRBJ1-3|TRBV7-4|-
TGTGCCAGCAGCTTCAGGGGCCCTCTCTCTGGAAACACCATATATTTT
CASSFRGPLSGNTIYF
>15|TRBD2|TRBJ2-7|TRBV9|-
TGTGCCAGCAGCCCCTCGACTAGCGCCTCCTACGAGCAGTACTTC
CASSPSTSASYEQYF
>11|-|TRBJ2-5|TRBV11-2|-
TGTGCCAGCAGAGTAGAAAGGACCCAGTACTTC
CASRVERTQYF
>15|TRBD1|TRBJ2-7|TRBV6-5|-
TGTGCCAGCAACCCAGGACAGGGGATAGGGTACGAGCAGTACTTC
CASNPGQGIGYEQYF
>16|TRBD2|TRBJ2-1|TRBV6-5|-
TGTGCCAGCAGTTACTCTAACGGGAGGGCCGGTAATGAGCAGTTCTTC
CASSYSNGRAGNEQFF
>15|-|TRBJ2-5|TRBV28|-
TGTGCCAGCTCCGGCCCTCCCTTATTTCAAGAGACCCAGTACTTC
CASSGPPLFQETQYF
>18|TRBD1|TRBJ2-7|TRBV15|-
TGTGCCACCAGCAGCTGGATCAGGGGACAGGGAACTACCTACGAGCAGTACTTC
CATSSWIRGQGTTYEQYF
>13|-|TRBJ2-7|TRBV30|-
TGTGCCGAGGGAGGCAGGGGGTCCTACGAGCAGTACTTC
CAEGGRGSYEQYF
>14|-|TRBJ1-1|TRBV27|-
TGTGCCAGCACCCCCGGGGTTGGGGGTGCTGAAGCTTTCTTT
CASTPGVGGAEAFF
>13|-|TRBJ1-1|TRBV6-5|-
TGTGCCAGCAGTTACATCCGGGGAGGCGAAGCTTTCTTT
CASSYIRGGEAFF
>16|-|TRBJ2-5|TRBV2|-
TGTGCCAGCAGTGAAGCGCCGGGTCTGCGGGGTGAGACCCAGTACTTC
CASSEAPGLRGETQYF
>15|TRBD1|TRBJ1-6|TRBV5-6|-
TGTGCCAGCAGCTTGGCGGGACAGGGGTACTCACCCCTCCACTTT
CASSLAGQGYSPLHF
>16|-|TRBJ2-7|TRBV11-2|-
TGTGCCAGCAGCAGAGCCCTGACTAGTGGATCCTACGAGCAGTACTTC
CASSRALTSGSYEQYF
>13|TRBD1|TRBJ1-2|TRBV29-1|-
TGCAGCGTCGCAACAGGGGGCTCGGGGGGCTACACCTTC
CSVATGGSGGYTF
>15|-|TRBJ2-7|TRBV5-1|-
TGCGCCAGCAGCTTGCACCTAGCGTCCCAACTCGAGCAGTACTTC
CASSLHLASQLEQYF
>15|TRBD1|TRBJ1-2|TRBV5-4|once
TGTGCCAGCAGCTTGAATGCAGGGGGCGGGGAAGGCTACACCTTC
CASSLNAGGGEGYTF
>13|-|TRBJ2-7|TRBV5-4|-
TGTGCCAGCAGCCTGGGCGTCCACTACGAGCAGTACTTC
CASSLGVHYEQYF
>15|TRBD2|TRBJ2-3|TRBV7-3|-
TGTGCCAGCAGCTTAACCAGCGGGAGGTTCGATACGCAGTATTTT
CASSLTSGRFDTQYF
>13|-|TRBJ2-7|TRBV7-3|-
TGTGCCAGCAGCCCAGGGGACGGAGCGGAGCAGTACTTC
CASSPGDGAEQYF
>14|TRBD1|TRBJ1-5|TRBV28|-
TGTGCCAGCAGTGGACAGGCGATTAGGCAGCCCCAGCATTTT
CASSGQAIRQPQHF
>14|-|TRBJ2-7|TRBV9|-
TGTGCCAGCAGCGTAACAACGGGCTCCTACGAGCAGTACTTC
CASSVTTGSYEQYF
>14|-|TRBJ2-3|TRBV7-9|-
TGTGCCAGCAGCACCCGAGCGGCCACAGATACGCAGTATTTT
CASSTRAATDTQYF
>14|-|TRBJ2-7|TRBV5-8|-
TGTGCCAGCAGCCTACCGGGGACGAACTACGAGCAGTACTTC
CASSLPGTNYEQYF
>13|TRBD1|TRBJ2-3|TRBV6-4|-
TGTGCCAGCAGTGACCAGGGGGCAGATACGCAGTATTTT
CASSDQGADTQYF
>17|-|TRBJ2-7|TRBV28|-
TGTGCCAGCACCCCATACCGGGGTACTCCCCAATCCGGCGAGCAGTACTTC
CASTPYRGTPQSGEQYF
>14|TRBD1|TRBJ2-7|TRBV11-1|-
TGTGCCAGCAGCTTGGGGAAGGGGGCCGGCGAGCAGTACTTC
CASSLGKGAGEQYF